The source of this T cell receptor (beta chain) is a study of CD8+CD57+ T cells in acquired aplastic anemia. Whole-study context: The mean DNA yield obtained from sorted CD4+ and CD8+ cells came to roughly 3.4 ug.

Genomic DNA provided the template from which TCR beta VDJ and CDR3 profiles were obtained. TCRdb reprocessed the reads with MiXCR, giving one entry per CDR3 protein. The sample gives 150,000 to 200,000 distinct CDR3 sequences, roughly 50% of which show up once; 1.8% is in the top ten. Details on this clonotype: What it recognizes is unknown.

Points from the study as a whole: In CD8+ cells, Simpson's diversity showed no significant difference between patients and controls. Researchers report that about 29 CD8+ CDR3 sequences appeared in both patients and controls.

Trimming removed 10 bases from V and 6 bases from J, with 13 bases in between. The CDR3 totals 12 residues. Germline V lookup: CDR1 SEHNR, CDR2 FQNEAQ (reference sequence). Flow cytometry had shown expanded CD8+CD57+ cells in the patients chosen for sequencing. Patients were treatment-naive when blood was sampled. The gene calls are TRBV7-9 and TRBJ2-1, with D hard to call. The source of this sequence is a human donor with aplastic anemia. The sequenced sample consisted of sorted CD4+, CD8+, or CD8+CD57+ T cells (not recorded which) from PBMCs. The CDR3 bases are TGTGCCACCTCGCTTATGGGCAATGAGCAGTTCTTC. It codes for CATSLMGNEQFF.